Each of the 31 T cell receptor beta chains below was sequenced from the same sample in a study of T cell changes during pregnancy in multiple sclerosis. Data came from immunoSEQ multiplex PCR; TCRdb stores just in-frame clones and leaves some out. The sample records approximately 89,000 clones, 94% being singletons. Source: peripheral blood, taken after pregnancy. The receptor source for this set is a female donor in good health, enrolled as a control in a pregnancy study.

The gene calls are TRBV5-1 and TRBJ2-5; the D gene is possibly TRBD1 (7 bases). V was cut by 4 bases and J by 4 bases, with 26 bases left in between. The CDR3 extends over 18 amino acids. Germline V lookup: CDR1 SGHRS, CDR2 YFSETQ. CDR3 coding DNA: TGCGCCAGCAGCGGAGGGGTTCAAACAGGGGACGGGAGAGAGACCCAGTACTTC. It encodes CASSGGVQTGDGRETQYF.

This chain connects TRBV15 to TRBJ1-2, with 7 bases that match TRBD1. J lost 4 bases, V lost 5 bases, and 13 bases had no gene match. CDR1 and CDR2 (germline): LNHNV, YYDKDF (reference sequence). The CDR3 length is 16 residues. CDR3 protein: CATSRTHGTEIYGYTF. The CDR3 nucleotides are TGTGCCACCAGCCGAACCCATGGGACAGAGATCTATGGCTACACCTTC.

The V and J genes are TRBV28 and TRBJ2-3; no clear D gene. Trimming shortened V by 6 bases and J by 6 bases, and 10 bases separated the two germline ends. This CDR3 comprises 12 residues. Per the germline V gene, CDR1 is MDHEN and CDR2 is SYDVKM. The CDR3 spells CASRHTSDTQYF. For the CDR3, the DNA is TGTGCCAGCAGGCACACGTCGGATACGCAGTATTTT.

DNA of the CDR3: TGCGCCAGCAGCTTGGGCGGGTCAGGGGCGGCCTACGAGCAGTACTTC. It yields the protein CASSLGGSGAAYEQYF. The J gene is TRBJ2-7, the V gene TRBV5-1, with TRBD1 as a possible D gene (6 bases). Germline V lookup: CDR1 SGHRS, CDR2 YFSETQ. V lost 0 bases and J lost 2, with 15 bases in between. There are 16 residues in the CDR3.

The chain couples TRBV6-6 to TRBJ2-1; 9 nucleotides agree with TRBD2. Looked up from germline, CDR1 is MNHNY and CDR2 is SVGAGI (reference sequence). This CDR3 is 14 amino acids long. V gave up 5 bases and J gave up 5 bases; unmatched junction bases: 4. The CDR3 is CASSSGRQNNEQFF. The CDR3 DNA sequence: TGTGCCAGCAGTAGCGGGAGGCAGAACAATGAGCAGTTCTTC.

The chain joins TRBV28 to TRBJ2-5, with D uncertain. V lost 6 bases, J lost 2 bases, and 13 bases lay in between. The CDR3 extends over 14 amino acids. Germline CDR1 is MDHEN and CDR2 is SYDVKM. DNA for the CDR3: TGTGCCAGCAGCCCCCCCAGGCCTCAAGAGACCCAGTACTTC. This translates into CASSPPRPQETQYF.

The rearrangement uses TRBV7-2 and TRBJ2-7, with 8 bases lining up with TRBD2. Per the germline V gene, CDR1 is SGHTA and CDR2 is FQGNSA. Trimming cost V 5 bases and J 7 bases; bases outside gene matches: 7. The CDR3 sequence is 13 residues long. CDR3 residues: CASSRLAYGEQYF. CDR3 DNA: TGTGCCAGCAGCCGACTAGCGTACGGGGAGCAGTACTTC.

The J gene is TRBJ1-5, the V gene TRBV30, with a tentative D call TRBD1 (5 bases). Germline V gives CDR1 GTSNPN, CDR2 SVGIG (reference sequence). The CDR3 sequence is 13 residues long. Trimming removed 0 bases from V and 9 bases from J, with 12 bases in between. CDR3 loop: CAWSVGDRWPQHF. The CDR3 DNA reads as TGTGCCTGGAGTGTAGGGGATAGGTGGCCCCAGCATTTT.

The chain combines TRBV5-6 with TRBJ1-1, with TRBD1 as a possible D gene (6 bases). The CDR3 covers 14 residues. The V gene lost 0 bases and the J gene lost 5 bases, with 11 bases spanning the gap. Germline V gene sequence: CDR1 SGHDT, CDR2 YYEEEE. The CDR3 DNA reads TGTGCCAGCAGCTTGGAGACGCAGGGGACTGAAGCTTTCTTT. Translating gives CASSLETQGTEAFF.

This clone was observed a handful of times. At one boundary the junction diverges from the germline segment, which might be a read error. The chain couples TRBV4-2 to TRBJ2-5; 8 bases match TRBD2. This CDR3 region has 15 residues. Germline V gene data show CDR1 as LGHNA and CDR2 as YNFKEQ. The CDR3 bases are TGTGCCAGCAGCCAAGGAGCGGGAGACCAGGAGACCCAGTACTTC. This codes for CASSQGAGDQETQYF.

The rearrangement joins TRBV7-9 to TRBJ2-5, with 9 bases identical to TRBD1. V shed 5 bases, J shed 5 bases, and the junction held 6 bases outside the gene matches. The CDR3 totals 14 residues. The germline gives CDR1 SEHNR, CDR2 FQNEAQ (reference sequence). This CDR3 is CASSHGTGRETQYF. Here the CDR3 DNA reads TGTGCCAGCAGCCACGGGACAGGGCGGGAGACCCAGTACTTC.

The chain is built from TRBV6-1 and TRBJ2-5; 9 bases map to TRBD1. V dropped 1 base and J dropped 5; count of bases not matched to a gene: 5. This CDR3 is built from 15 residues. Germline CDR1 MNHNS, CDR2 SASEGT. CDR3 sequence (DNA): TGTGCCAGCAGTGAAGGACAGGGGGAGGCGGAGACCCAGTACTTC. It encodes CASSEGQGEAETQYF.

The chain employs TRBV18 and TRBJ2-2, with TRBD2 matching 8 bases. The CDR3 is 15 amino acids. V was pared by 3 bases and J by 1 base, with 1 base of the junction left unmatched. Germline CDR1 KGHSH, CDR2 LQKENI. The CDR3 is CASSPAGGNTGELFF. CDR3 sequence (DNA): TGTGCCAGCTCACCGGCGGGAGGGAACACCGGGGAGCTGTTTTTT.

The V call is TRBV30, the J call TRBJ1-1, with a weak D call TRBD1 (5 bases). Trimming removed 2 bases at V and 4 bases at J, with 8 bases between. The CDR3 is 12 amino acids. Germline CDR1 reads GTSNPN; CDR2 reads SVGIG (reference sequence). The CDR3: CAWSPGRTEAFF. The CDR3 bases are TGTGCCTGGAGTCCAGGGCGCACTGAAGCTTTCTTT.

In this sample, this clone turned up once. The chain couples TRBV18 to TRBJ2-1, with D possibly being TRBD2 (5 bases). The CDR3 is 14 amino acids. Per germline, CDR1 KGHSH and CDR2 LQKENI. The V gene lost 6 bases and the J gene lost 3 bases, with 12 bases spanning the gap. The CDR3 protein is CASSPSAGYNEQFF. As DNA, the CDR3 is TGTGCCAGCTCCCCAAGCGCGGGCTACAATGAGCAGTTCTTC.

V gene TRBV4-1 combines with J gene TRBJ2-1; 10 bases align to TRBD2. This CDR3 spans 17 amino acids. After removal of 4 bases from V and 1 base from J, the junction contained 7 bases not matched to a gene. Germline assignment: CDR1 MGHRA and CDR2 YSYEKL. Here the CDR3 reads CASSRAGLANSYNEQFF. The CDR3, as DNA: TGCGCCAGCAGCCGAGCGGGACTAGCGAATTCCTACAATGAGCAGTTCTTC.

The chain combines TRBV27 with TRBJ2-7; TRBD1 might be the D (8 bases). Trimming left V 2 bases short and J 6 bases short, with 26 bases between. Germline V gene data show CDR1 as MNHEY and CDR2 as SMNVEV (reference sequence). The CDR3 contains 18 residues. The CDR3 protein is CASSLIKGGGRGLGEQYF. Here the CDR3 DNA reads TGTGCCAGCAGTTTAATTAAGGGGGGGGGCAGGGGGCTCGGCGAGCAGTACTTC.

This clone has just one count. This sequence joins TRBV6-6 and TRBJ2-3, with 9 bases matching TRBD2. The CDR3 loop spans 15 amino acids. Germline CDR1 and CDR2: MNHNY and SVGAGI (reference sequence). The junction had 7 bases not matched to a gene; V was cut back by 7 bases and J by 2 bases. The chain's CDR3 is CASTSTSGTTDTQYF. As DNA, the CDR3 is TGTGCCAGCACCTCGACTAGCGGTACCACAGATACGCAGTATTTT.

In its sample, this clone was seen once. This chain uses TRBV19 with TRBJ2-1; 7 bases agree with TRBD1. The J segment lost 8 bases and the V segment lost 3 bases, leaving 16 bases of the junction unmatched. Germline CDR1 reads LNHDA; CDR2 reads SQIVND (reference sequence). This CDR3 has 17 amino acids. CDR3 residues: CASSMFPGQKGRDEQFF. The DNA for the CDR3 is TGTGCCAGTAGTATGTTCCCGGGACAGAAGGGGAGAGATGAGCAGTTCTTC.

The rearrangement links TRBV28 to TRBJ2-5, with D perhaps TRBD2 (6 bases). Germline CDR1 reads MDHEN; CDR2 reads SYDVKM. The length of the CDR3 is 14 residues. Trimming took off 5 bases at V and 4 bases at J, with 14 bases between the two ends. CDR3 protein: CASSRTGVRETQYF. The CDR3 bases are TGTGCCAGCAGTCGGACGGGAGTACGAGAGACCCAGTACTTC.

This rearrangement joins TRBV4-1 to TRBJ1-4; D is unclear. V was cut by 4 bases and J by 3 bases, with 9 bases left in between. Germline assignment: CDR1 MGHRA and CDR2 YSYEKL. CDR3 length: 14 amino acids. CDR3 region: CASSPGRPNEKLFF. DNA for the CDR3: TGCGCCAGCAGCCCCGGGAGGCCTAATGAAAAACTGTTTTTT.

This clone was detected a few times. V and J are TRBV19 and TRBJ1-5; weak D call: TRBD1 (6 bases). CDR1 is LNHDA and CDR2 is SQIVND in the germline V gene (reference sequence). The CDR3 runs to 15 residues. V lost 8 bases to trimming and J lost 0 bases, with 14 bases between them. In DNA, the CDR3 is TGTGCCAGTGCCCGGGACAACTATAGCAATCAGCCCCAGCATTTT. It specifies CASARDNYSNQPQHF.

The chain carries TRBV18 and TRBJ1-1; D may be TRBD1 (5 bases). The V and J ends lost 2 bases and 6 bases respectively, with 13 bases between them. Germline V lookup: CDR1 KGHSH, CDR2 LQKENI. The CDR3 is 14 residues long. The CDR3: CASSPNRGNAEAFF. The CDR3 region has the DNA TGTGCCAGCTCACCAAATAGGGGCAACGCTGAAGCTTTCTTT.

The V call is TRBV28, the J call TRBJ2-3, with 9 nucleotides matching TRBD2. V lost 5 bases, J lost 8 bases, and 8 bases stayed unmatched. The CDR3 is 14 residues long. CDR1 and CDR2 from the germline V gene are MDHEN and SYDVKM. The CDR3 bases are TGTGCCAGCAGTGCTAGCGGGAAAAAGGGTACGCAGTATTTT. It is translated as CASSASGKKGTQYF.

This clone was observed a single time. V gene TRBV27 combines with J gene TRBJ1-2; tentative D call: TRBD1 (6 bases). V shed 10 bases and J shed 2 bases, with 14 bases lying between them. CDR1 and CDR2 from the germline V gene are MNHEY and SMNVEV (reference sequence). This CDR3 spans 13 amino acids. The CDR3 nucleotides are TGTGCCACCGCGCGGACAGCCAACTATGGCTACACCTTC. It encodes CATARTANYGYTF.

The rearrangement uses TRBV6-1 and TRBJ2-6; D is ambiguous. CDR1 and CDR2 from the germline V gene are MNHNS and SASEGT. The CDR3 runs 15 residues. V was shortened by 0 bases and J by 0 bases, with 3 bases between the two germline ends. The CDR3 here is CASSEAYSGANVLTF. CDR3 DNA: TGTGCCAGCAGTGAAGCATACTCTGGGGCCAACGTCCTGACTTTC.

This sequence joins TRBV5-4 and TRBJ2-1, with a possible D match to TRBD1 (5 bases). The V gene's germline CDR1 is SGHNT and CDR2 YYREEE (reference sequence). The CDR3 consists of 16 residues. Trimming took 2 bases from V and 6 from J, leaving 18 bases between them. The CDR3 reads CASSFPRQPIINEQFF. Here the CDR3 DNA reads TGTGCCAGCAGCTTCCCGCGACAGCCCATTATCAATGAGCAGTTCTTC. The entire variable domain, with the rest obtained from reference TRBV5-4 and TRBJ2-1, is as follows: ETGVTQSPTHLIKTRGQQVTLRCSSQSGHNTVSWYQQALGQGPQFIFQYYREEENGRGNFPPRFSGLQFPNYSSELNVNALELDDSALYLCASSFPRQPIINEQFFGPGTRLTVL.

This clone has just one count. The chain has TRBV5-1 and TRBJ2-7, with D tentatively TRBD1 (8 bases). The V end lost 4 bases, the J end lost 9 bases, and 20 bases lay between the germline ends. Looked up from germline, CDR1 is SGHRS and CDR2 is YFSETQ. CDR3 length: 14 residues. Here the CDR3 reads CASSAGRGQARQYF. The CDR3 nucleotides are TGCGCCAGCAGCGCGGGGAGGGGACAGGCAAGGCAGTACTTC.

In the case of this clone: At the DNA level, this CDR3 is encoded by other sequences in the same sample as well. The chain links TRBV7-2 to TRBJ1-5, with no clear D. Per the germline V gene, CDR1 is SGHTA and CDR2 is FQGNSA. The CDR3 extends over 12 amino acids. Deletions cut 7 bases from V and 6 bases from J, with 10 bases between. CDR3 in amino acids: CASTQPGQPQHF. The CDR3 DNA reads as TGTGCCAGCACCCAGCCGGGTCAGCCCCAGCATTTT.

The chain carries TRBV7-9 and TRBJ1-1; the match to TRBD1 covers 7 bases. The CDR3 has 14 residues. Germline CDR1 SEHNR, CDR2 FQNEAQ (reference sequence). The V segment lost 6 bases and the J segment 2 bases; nucleotides outside the gene matches: 6. The CDR3 reads CASRSTGVNTEAFF. The CDR3, as DNA: TGTGCCAGCAGGTCCACAGGGGTTAACACTGAAGCTTTCTTT.

The chain recombines TRBV28 with TRBJ2-7; the match to TRBD2 covers 7 bases. The CDR3 runs to 17 residues. CDR1 and CDR2 (germline): MDHEN, SYDVKM. Unmatched junction bases numbered 17, after V lost 4 bases and J lost 5 bases. In nucleotides, the CDR3 is TGTGCCAGCAGTTCCGCCGAGTGGGGAGGGCCCTTCGACGAGCAGTACTTC. It is translated as CASSSAEWGGPFDEQYF. Looking up the rest from reference TRBV28 and TRBJ2-7 gives the full variable domain: DVKVTQSSRYLVKRTGEKVFLECVQDMDHENMFWYRQDPGLGLRLIYFSYDVKMKEKGDIPEGYSVSREKKERFSLILESASTNQTSMYLCASSSAEWGGPFDEQYFGPGTRLTVT.